Given below is one T cell receptor (beta chain) in context. The data originate from a study of blood T cell repertoires in COVID-19. In the study overall: Collection of acute and convalescent COVID-19 samples took place in the United States, Italy and Spain. Sources were T cells, B-cell-depleted T cells, or PBMCs; the material itself was cDNA or gDNA.

TCRdb's copy holds only in-frame clones and misses some; the assay was immunoSEQ multiplex PCR. The sample yields around 200,000 clones, around four fifths seen once. The germline V gene has CDR1 SGHRS and CDR2 YFSETQ. V lost 0 bases and J 8 bases, leaving 15 bases between the germline ends. This CDR3 is 15 amino acids long. This TCR was sampled from a man in his forties or fifties with active or convalescent COVID-19. The chain carries TRBV5-1 and TRBJ2-1, with D possibly matching TRBD1 (6 bases). The specimen was peripheral blood. CDR3 coding DNA: TGCGCCAGCAGCTTGGCGGTAGGGGGTGGCGATGAGCAGTTCTTC. Translating it yields CASSLAVGGGDEQFF.